Below are 18 T cell receptor beta chains sequenced from a single sample in a study of human T cells and chemical hapten exposure. The time point here: pre-sensitization, week 0. The treatment: therapeutic diphenylcyclopropenone sensitization with weekly scalp DPC. TCRdb itself ran the RACE reads through MiXCR, one entry per CDR3 protein. The sample has fewer than 200,000 distinct CDR3 sequences, more than 25% seen once; the top ten hold less than 3%. The sequences come from whole blood, collected in connection with sensitization to the hapten diphenylcyclopropenone (DPC). Receptors originate from a woman under 40 with alopecia areata. Some clones in this sample may be carry-over from other donors' samples.

The chain uses TRBV21-1 and TRBJ1-1; the table's D call of TRBD1 was not tested on the DNA. TRBV21-1 is noted as a pseudogene. The CDR3 extends over 14 amino acids. This chain's CDR3 is CASSKGGTVYEAFF. CDR3 bases: TGTGCCAGCAGCAAAGGGGGCACCGTTTACGAAGCTTTCTTT.

This clonotype was seen only a few times. V gene TRBV5-1 combines with J gene TRBJ2-7, with D uncertain. Germline CDR1 SGHRS, CDR2 YFSETQ. The CDR3 contains 14 residues. V was pared by 5 bases and J by 2 bases, with 14 bases between. As DNA, the CDR3 is TGCGCCAGCAGAACTCGGACCGAAACCTACGAGCAGTACTTC. Translated, it gives CASRTRTETYEQYF. Together with reference TRBV5-1 and TRBJ2-7, the CDR3 gives the full variable domain: KAGVTQTPRYLIKTRGQQVTLSCSPISGHRSVSWYQQTPGQGLQFLFEYFSETQRNKGNFPGRFSGRQFSNSRSEMNVSTLELGDSALYLCASRTRTETYEQYFGPGTRLTVT.

This clonotype came up a few times. The chain combines TRBV20-1 with TRBJ1-4, with TRBD1 matching over 7 bases. V shed 5 bases and J 2 bases; nucleotides not matched to a gene: 2. The length of the CDR3 is 13 residues. Germline CDR1 is DFQATT and CDR2 is SNEGSKA (reference sequence). Here the CDR3 reads CSALQGTNEKLFF. The CDR3 DNA reads TGCAGTGCTCTACAGGGGACTAATGAAAAACTGTTTTTT.

V and J are TRBV4-1 and TRBJ1-1, with D uncertain. V lost 5 bases, J lost 0 bases, and 16 bases lay in between. The CDR3 runs 16 residues. Germline CDR1 reads MGHRA; CDR2 reads YSYEKL. The CDR3 sequence is CASSNSRASLNTEAFF. CDR3 coding DNA: TGCGCCAGCAGCAATAGTCGGGCCAGTCTGAACACTGAAGCTTTCTTT.

The rearrangement uses TRBV5-4 and TRBJ2-2, with TRBD1 identical over 7 bases. With V trimmed by 4 bases and J by 1 base, 10 bases remained unmatched. This CDR3 has 17 amino acids. Per germline, CDR1 SGHNT and CDR2 YYREEE (reference sequence). The CDR3 loop reads CASSPNSRTGNTGELFF. The DNA of the CDR3 is TGTGCCAGCAGCCCAAACTCACGGACAGGGAACACCGGGGAGCTGTTTTTT.

The rearrangement uses TRBV4-3 and TRBJ1-1, with D possibly TRBD1 on 5 matching bases. The CDR3 covers 17 residues. With 0 bases removed from V and 1 base from J, the gap between germline ends came to 15 bases. Germline V gives CDR1 LGHNA, CDR2 YSLEER. CDR3 region: CASSQDMRGRRNTEAFF. DNA for the CDR3: TGCGCCAGCAGCCAAGATATGCGGGGGAGGCGGAACACTGAAGCTTTCTTT.

This clonotype has just a few counts. The rearrangement links TRBV29-1 to TRBJ2-1, with TRBD2 as a possible D gene (6 bases). Germline V lookup: CDR1 SQVTM, CDR2 ANQGSEA. This CDR3 is built from 13 residues. V was trimmed by 2 bases and J by 6 bases, leaving 11 bases between them. The CDR3 DNA reads as TGCAGCGTTGAAACGGGAGTAAGCAATGAGCAGTTCTTC. It is translated as CSVETGVSNEQFF.

In its sample, this clonotype was seen a few times. At one boundary the junction diverges from the germline segment, which might be a read error. The V and J genes are TRBV29-1 and TRBJ2-5, with 10 bases fitting TRBD2. CDR3 length: 12 amino acids. Germline CDR1 SQVTM, CDR2 ANQGSEA. CDR3 DNA: TGCAGCGGAAACTTAGCGGGGGGTCCCCTATTCTTC. Its translation is CSGNLAGGPLFF.

The CDR3 loop is CASSEFRTEYF. The CDR3 region has the DNA TGTGCCAGCAGTGAATTCCGGACAGAATACTTC. This chain uses TRBV6-1 with TRBJ2-4; TRBD1 might be the D (6 bases). V lost 2 bases to trimming and J lost 16 bases, with 12 bases between them. The germline V gene has CDR1 MNHNS and CDR2 SASEGT. This CDR3 comprises 11 residues.

The sample holds a few counts of this clonotype. The gene calls are TRBV29-1 and TRBJ2-7; D is tentatively TRBD1 or TRBD2 (6 bases each). The CDR3 contains 13 residues. The V gene lost 4 bases and the J gene lost 4 bases, with 14 bases spanning the gap. CDR1 SQVTM and CDR2 ANQGSEA come from the germline V gene. This CDR3 is CSVVGGAGYEQYF. The CDR3 DNA sequence: TGCAGCGTTGTTGGGGGCGCGGGGTACGAGCAGTACTTC.

This clonotype was seen a few times. The junction departs from the called germline gene at one end, perhaps through a read error. The V gene is TRBV19, the J gene TRBJ1-4, with D unresolved. The CDR3 runs 11 residues. Germline loops: CDR1 LNHDA, CDR2 SQIVND (reference sequence). The CDR3 loop reads CASSSLDGRLF. In nucleotides, the CDR3 is TGTGCCAGTAGTAGCCTGGACGGACGGCTTTTT.

The chain is built from TRBV12-3 or TRBV12-4 and TRBJ2-2, with D hard to call. The CDR3 runs to 15 residues. Trimming removed 3 bases from V and 0 bases from J, with 8 bases in between. CDR3 nucleotide sequence: TGTGCCAGCAGTTTGATGGCAGCGAACACCGGGGAGCTGTTTTTT. It is translated as CASSLMAANTGELFF.

The gene calls are TRBV6-1 and TRBJ2-7; D uncertain. CDR3 size: 15 residues. V was trimmed by 0 bases and J by 2 bases, leaving 11 bases between them. Germline V gene data show CDR1 as MNHNS and CDR2 as SASEGT. The DNA for the CDR3 is TGTGCCAGCAGTGAAGCGCTCACAGACACCTACGAGCAGTACTTC. Translation: CASSEALTDTYEQYF.

This clonotype was seen more than once but under ten times. The CDR3 loop is CASQPTTGGYGYTF. The CDR3 coding sequence is TGTGCCTCCCAACCCACGACAGGGGGCTATGGCTACACCTTC. The chain links TRBV10-3 to TRBJ1-2; 9 bases match TRBD1. V dropped 11 bases and J dropped 4; count of bases not matched to a gene: 11. The germline gives CDR1 ENHRY, CDR2 SYGVKD. This CDR3 has 14 residues.

The chain links TRBV11-1 to TRBJ1-6; no clear D. From germline, CDR1 is SGHAT and CDR2 FQDESV (reference sequence). Trimming removed 4 bases from V and 7 bases from J, with 20 bases in between. This CDR3 comprises 17 residues. The CDR3 loop reads CASSSRFGRGSNSPLHF. The CDR3 DNA reads TGTGCCAGCAGCTCTCGCTTTGGACGCGGGTCGAATTCACCCCTCCACTTT. The variable domain in full, completed from reference TRBV11-1 and TRBJ1-6, reads EAEVAQSPRYKITEKSQAVAFWCDPISGHATLYWYRQILGQGPELLVQFQDESVVDDSQLPKDRFSAERLKGVDSTLKIQPAELGDSAMYLCASSSRFGRGSNSPLHFGNGTRLTVT.

This clonotype was detected only a few times. The chain employs TRBV3-1 and TRBJ1-4, with D perhaps TRBD1 (5 bases). Germline V gene data show CDR1 as LGHDT and CDR2 as YNNKEL (reference sequence). V dropped 5 bases and J dropped 5 bases, with 12 bases sitting between them. This CDR3 is built from 14 residues. CDR3 nucleotide sequence: TGTGCCAGCAGCGACCGACAGCACAATGAAAAACTGTTTTTT. Translated: CASSDRQHNEKLFF.

The chain combines TRBV20-1 with TRBJ2-3, with TRBD1 matching 8 bases. Germline lookup yields CDR1 DFQATT and CDR2 SNEGSKA (reference sequence). V shed 0 bases and J 1 base; nucleotides not matched to a gene: 3. The CDR3 runs 15 residues. Here the CDR3 DNA reads TGCAGTGCTAGAGATCCGGGACAGGGCACAGATACGCAGTATTTT. Its translation: CSARDPGQGTDTQYF.

This clonotype was counted between two and nine times. The V gene is TRBV7-2, the J gene TRBJ2-2; 7 bases map to TRBD2. The V segment lost 4 bases and the J segment 3 bases; nucleotides outside the gene matches: 5. CDR3 length equals 15 residues. Germline V CDR1 and CDR2: SGHTA, FQGNSA. The CDR3 loop reads CASSSKGGYTGELFF. In DNA, the CDR3 is TGTGCCAGCAGCTCAAAGGGAGGGTACACCGGGGAGCTGTTTTTT.